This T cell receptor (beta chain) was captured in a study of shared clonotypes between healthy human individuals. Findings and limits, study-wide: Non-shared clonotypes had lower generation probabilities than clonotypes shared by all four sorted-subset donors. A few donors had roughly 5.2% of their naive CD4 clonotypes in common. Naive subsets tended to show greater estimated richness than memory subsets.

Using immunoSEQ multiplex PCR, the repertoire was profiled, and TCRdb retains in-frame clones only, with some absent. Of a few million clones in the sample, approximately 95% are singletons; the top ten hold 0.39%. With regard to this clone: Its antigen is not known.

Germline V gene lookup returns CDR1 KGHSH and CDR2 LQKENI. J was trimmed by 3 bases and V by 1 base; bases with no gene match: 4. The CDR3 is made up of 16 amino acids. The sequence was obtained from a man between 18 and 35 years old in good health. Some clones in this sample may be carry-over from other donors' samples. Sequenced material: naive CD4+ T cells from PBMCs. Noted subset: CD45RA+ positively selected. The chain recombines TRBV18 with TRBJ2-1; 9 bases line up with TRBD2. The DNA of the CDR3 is TGTGCCAGCTCACCACGGTCTAGCGGGGACTACAATGAGCAGTTCTTC. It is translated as CASSPRSSGDYNEQFF.